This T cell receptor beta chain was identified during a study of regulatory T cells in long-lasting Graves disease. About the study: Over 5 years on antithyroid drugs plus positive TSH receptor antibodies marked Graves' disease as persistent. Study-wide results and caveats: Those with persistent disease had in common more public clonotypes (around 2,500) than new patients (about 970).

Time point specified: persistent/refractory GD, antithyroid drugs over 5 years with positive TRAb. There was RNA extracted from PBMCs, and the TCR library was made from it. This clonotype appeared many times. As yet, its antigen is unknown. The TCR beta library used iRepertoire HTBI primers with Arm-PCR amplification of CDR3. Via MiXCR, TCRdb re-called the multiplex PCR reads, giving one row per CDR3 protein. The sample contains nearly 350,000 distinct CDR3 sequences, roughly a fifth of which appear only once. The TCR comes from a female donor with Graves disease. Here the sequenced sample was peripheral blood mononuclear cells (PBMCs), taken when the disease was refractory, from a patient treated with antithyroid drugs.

CDR3 coding DNA: TGTGCCAGCAGATTCGGACAGGGTGCTGAAAAACTGTTTTTT. Encoded protein: CASRFGQGAEKLFF. This chain uses TRBV6-1 with TRBJ1-4, with 8 bases fitting TRBD1. Germline V gene data show CDR1 as MNHNS and CDR2 as SASEGT. The CDR3 is 14 amino acids. V lost 6 bases to trimming and J lost 7 bases; unmatched junction nucleotides: 7.